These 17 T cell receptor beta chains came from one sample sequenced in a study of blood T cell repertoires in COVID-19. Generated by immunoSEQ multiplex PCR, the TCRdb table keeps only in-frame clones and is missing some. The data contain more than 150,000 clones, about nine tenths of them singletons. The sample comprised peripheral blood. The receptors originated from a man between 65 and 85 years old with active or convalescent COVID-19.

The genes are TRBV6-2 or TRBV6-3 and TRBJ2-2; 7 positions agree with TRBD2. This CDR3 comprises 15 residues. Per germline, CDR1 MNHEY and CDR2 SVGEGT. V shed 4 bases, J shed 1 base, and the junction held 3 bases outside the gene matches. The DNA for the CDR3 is TGTGCCAGCAGTTTTACGGGAGGGAACACCGGGGAGCTGTTTTTT. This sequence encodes CASSFTGGNTGELFF.

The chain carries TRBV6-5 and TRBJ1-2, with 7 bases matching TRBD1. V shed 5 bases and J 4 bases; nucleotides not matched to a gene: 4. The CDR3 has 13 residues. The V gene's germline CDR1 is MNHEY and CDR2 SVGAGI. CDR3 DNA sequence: TGTGCCAGCAGTACAGGGGTTGGCTATGGCTACACCTTC. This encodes CASSTGVGYGYTF.

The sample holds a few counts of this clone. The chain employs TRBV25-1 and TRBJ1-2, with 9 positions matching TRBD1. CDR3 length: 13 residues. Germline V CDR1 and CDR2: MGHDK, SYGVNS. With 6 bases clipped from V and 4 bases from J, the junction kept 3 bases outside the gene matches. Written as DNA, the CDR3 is TGTGCCAGCAGGGGGACAGGGATCTATGGCTACACCTTC. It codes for CASRGTGIYGYTF.

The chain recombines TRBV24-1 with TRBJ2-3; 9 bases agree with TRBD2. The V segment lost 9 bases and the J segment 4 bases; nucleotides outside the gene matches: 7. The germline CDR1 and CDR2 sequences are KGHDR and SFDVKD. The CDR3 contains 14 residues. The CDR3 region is CATSPAGGADTQYF. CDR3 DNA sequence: TGTGCCACCTCCCCCGCGGGGGGGGCAGATACGCAGTATTTT.

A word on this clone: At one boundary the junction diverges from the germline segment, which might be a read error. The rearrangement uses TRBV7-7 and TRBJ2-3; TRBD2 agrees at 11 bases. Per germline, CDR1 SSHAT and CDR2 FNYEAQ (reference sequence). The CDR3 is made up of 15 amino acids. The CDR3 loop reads CASSRSGRGTDTQYF. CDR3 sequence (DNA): TGTGCTAGCAGCCGTAGCGGGAGGGGCACAGATACGCAGTATTTT. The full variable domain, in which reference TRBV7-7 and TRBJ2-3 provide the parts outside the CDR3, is GAGVSQSPRYKVTKRGQDVTLRCDPISSHATLYWYQQALGQGPEFLTYFNYEAQPDKSGLPSDRFSAERPEGSISTLTIQRTEQRDSAMYRCASSRSGRGTDTQYFGPGTRLTVL.

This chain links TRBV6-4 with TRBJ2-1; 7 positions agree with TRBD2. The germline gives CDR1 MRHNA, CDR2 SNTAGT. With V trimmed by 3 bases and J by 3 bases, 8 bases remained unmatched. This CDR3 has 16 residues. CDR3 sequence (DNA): TGTGCCAGCAGTGAAACAAGCGGGACTTACTACAATGAGCAGTTCTTC. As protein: CASSETSGTYYNEQFF.

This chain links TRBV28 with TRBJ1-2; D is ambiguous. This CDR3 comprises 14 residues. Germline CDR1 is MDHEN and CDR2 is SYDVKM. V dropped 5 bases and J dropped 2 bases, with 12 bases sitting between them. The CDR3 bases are TGTGCCAGCAGTCCCCTTAGAGTAAACTATGGCTACACCTTC. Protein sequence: CASSPLRVNYGYTF.

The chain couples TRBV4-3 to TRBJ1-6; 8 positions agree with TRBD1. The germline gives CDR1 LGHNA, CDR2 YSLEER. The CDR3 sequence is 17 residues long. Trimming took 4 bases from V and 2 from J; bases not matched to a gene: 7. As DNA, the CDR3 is TGCGCCAGCAGCCCCAGGGGGCGCGGGGCCTATAATTCACCCCTCCACTTT. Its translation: CASSPRGRGAYNSPLHF.

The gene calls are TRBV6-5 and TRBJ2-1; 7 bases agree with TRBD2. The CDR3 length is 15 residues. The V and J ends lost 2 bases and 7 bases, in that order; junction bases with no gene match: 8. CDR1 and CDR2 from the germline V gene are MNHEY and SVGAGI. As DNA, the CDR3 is TGTGCCAGCAGTTACGTGGGAGGGACTTGGAATGAGCAGTTCTTC. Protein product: CASSYVGGTWNEQFF.

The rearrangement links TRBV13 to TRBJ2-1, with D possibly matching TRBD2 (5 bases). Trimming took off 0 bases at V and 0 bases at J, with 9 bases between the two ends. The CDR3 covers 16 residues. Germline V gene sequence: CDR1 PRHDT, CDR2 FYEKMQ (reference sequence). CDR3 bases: TGTGCCAGCAGCTTAGGGGGCGGGCTCTCCTACAATGAGCAGTTCTTC. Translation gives CASSLGGGLSYNEQFF.

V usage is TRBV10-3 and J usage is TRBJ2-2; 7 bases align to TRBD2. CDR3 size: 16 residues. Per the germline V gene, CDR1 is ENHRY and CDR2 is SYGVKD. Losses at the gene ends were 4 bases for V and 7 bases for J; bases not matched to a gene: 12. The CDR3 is CAISGTRAGRSGELFF. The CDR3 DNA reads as TGTGCCATCAGTGGGACTAGAGCGGGGAGAAGCGGGGAGCTGTTTTTT.

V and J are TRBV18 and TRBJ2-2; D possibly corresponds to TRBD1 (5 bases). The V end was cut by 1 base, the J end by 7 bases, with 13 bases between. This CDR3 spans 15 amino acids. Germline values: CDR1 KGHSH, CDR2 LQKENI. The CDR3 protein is CASSPQPRVGGELFF. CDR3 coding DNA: TGTGCCAGCTCACCACAGCCCAGGGTCGGCGGGGAGCTGTTTTTT. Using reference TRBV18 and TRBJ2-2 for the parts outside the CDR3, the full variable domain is NAGVMQNPRHLVRRRGQEARLRCSPMKGHSHVYWYRQLPEEGLKFMVYLQKENIIDESGMPKERFSAEFPKEGPSILRIQQVVRGDSAAYFCASSPQPRVGGELFFGEGSRLTVL.

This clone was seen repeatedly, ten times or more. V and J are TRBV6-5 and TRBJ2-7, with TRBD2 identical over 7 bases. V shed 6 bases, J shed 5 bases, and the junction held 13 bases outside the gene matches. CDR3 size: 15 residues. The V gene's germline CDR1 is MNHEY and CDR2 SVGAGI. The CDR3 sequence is CASSLGRVRTNEQYF. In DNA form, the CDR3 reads TGTGCCAGCAGCCTAGGGAGGGTCCGGACGAACGAGCAGTACTTC.

CDR3 loop: CASSLRDSHREAFF. CDR3 sequence (DNA): TGTGCCAGCAGCCTCCGGGACAGCCACCGAGAAGCTTTCTTT. The chain carries TRBV5-4 and TRBJ1-1; TRBD1 aligns across 7 bases. The V gene's germline CDR1 is SGHNT and CDR2 YYREEE (reference sequence). The ends lost 4 bases at V and 8 bases at J; junction bases unmatched: 11. There are 14 residues in the CDR3.

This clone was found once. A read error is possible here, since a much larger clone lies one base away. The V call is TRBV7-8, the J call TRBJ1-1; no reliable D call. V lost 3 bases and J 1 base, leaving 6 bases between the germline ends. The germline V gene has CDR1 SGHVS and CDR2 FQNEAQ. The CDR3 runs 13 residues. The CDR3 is CASSFRGNTEAFF. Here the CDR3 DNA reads TGTGCCAGCAGCTTCCGGGGGAACACTGAAGCTTTCTTT.

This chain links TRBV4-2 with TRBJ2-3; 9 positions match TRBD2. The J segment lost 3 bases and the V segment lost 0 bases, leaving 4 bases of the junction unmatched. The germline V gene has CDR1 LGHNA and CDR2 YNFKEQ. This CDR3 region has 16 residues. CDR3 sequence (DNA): TGTGCCAGCAGCCAAGAAGCAAGCGGGAGGACAGATACGCAGTATTTT. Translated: CASSQEASGRTDTQYF.

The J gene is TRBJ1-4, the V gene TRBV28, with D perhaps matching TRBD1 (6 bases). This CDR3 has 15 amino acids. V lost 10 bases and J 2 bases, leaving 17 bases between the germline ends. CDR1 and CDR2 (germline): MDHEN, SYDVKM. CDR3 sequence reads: CAIAPRGPTNEKLFF. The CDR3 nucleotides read TGTGCCATCGCTCCCAGGGGCCCCACTAATGAAAAACTGTTTTTT. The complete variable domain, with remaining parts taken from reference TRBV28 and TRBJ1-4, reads DVKVTQSSRYLVKRTGEKVFLECVQDMDHENMFWYRQDPGLGLRLIYFSYDVKMKEKGDIPEGYSVSREKKERFSLILESASTNQTSMYLCAIAPRGPTNEKLFFGSGTQLSVL.